The entry below describes one TCR beta chain. The antigen remains undetermined. These data are taken from a study of regulatory T cells in long-lasting Graves disease. Whole-study context: In persistent Graves' disease, antithyroid drugs had been taken for over 5 years and TSH receptor antibodies stayed positive.

The time point denotes: persistent/refractory GD, antithyroid drugs over 5 years with positive TRAb. Construction of the TCR library relied on RNA isolated from PBMCs. General study points: Persistent disease samples used TRBV28, TRBJ1-2 and TRBJ2-5 preferentially.

Combining iRepertoire HTBI primers with Arm-PCR of CDR3 regions, the authors built TCR beta libraries. TCRdb recomputed calls from the multiplex PCR reads with MiXCR, one row per CDR3 protein. The sample records 360,000 or so distinct CDR3 sequences, less than 30% being singletons. The germline gives CDR1 MGHRA, CDR2 YSYEKL. With 0 bases removed from V and 0 bases from J, the gap between germline ends came to 6 bases. The CDR3 length is 15 residues. The rearrangement links TRBV4-1 to TRBJ1-5; the D is unclear. Sequenced material: peripheral blood mononuclear cells (PBMCs), taken when the disease was refractory, from a patient treated with antithyroid drugs. This sequence was found in a middle-aged woman with Graves disease. Here the CDR3 reads CASSQDSGSNQPQHF. CDR3 coding DNA: TGCGCCAGCAGCCAAGATTCCGGTAGCAATCAGCCCCAGCATTTT.